A selection of T cell receptor beta chains follows, all from one sample in a study of patients and donors after allogeneic stem cell transplantation. MiXCR, applied by TCRdb to the RT-PCR reads, yields one record per CDR3 protein. Here the sample spans about a million distinct CDR3 sequences, approximately 19% being singletons. Material: blood, either unsorted or a sorted T cell fraction (not recorded which). The receptors here all came from a human donor who was either an allogeneic HSCT recipient or a stem cell or donor lymphocyte infusion donor (not recorded which). It is not recorded whose cells these are; they may come from a transplant donor. CDR3s include the opening cysteine and the closing phenylalanine or tryptophan. Each record gives: V gene, J gene, CDR3 protein.

v_gene: TRBV29-1; j_gene: TRBJ1-1; CDR3aa: CSEGEGAFF
v_gene: TRBV20-1; j_gene: TRBJ1-3; CDR3aa: CSATGFTGNTIYF
v_gene: TRBV4-1; j_gene: TRBJ2-7; CDR3aa: CASSQSPGGRSYEQYF
v_gene: TRBV20-1; j_gene: TRBJ2-7; CDR3aa: CSARAVYSYEQYF
v_gene: TRBV7-3; j_gene: TRBJ1-1; CDR3aa: CASSLGAHTEAFF
v_gene: TRBV2; j_gene: TRBJ1-5; CDR3aa: CASSENAGNQPQHF
v_gene: TRBV20-1; j_gene: TRBJ1-2; CDR3aa: CSASPPGQGTAGYTF
v_gene: TRBV7-9; j_gene: TRBJ1-4; CDR3aa: CASSFKSATNEKLFF
v_gene: TRBV12-3/TRBV12-4; j_gene: TRBJ2-2; CDR3aa: CASSPSGGTFVGELFF
v_gene: TRBV6-2/TRBV6-3; j_gene: TRBJ2-3; CDR3aa: CASRSNRGETDTQYF
v_gene: TRBV5-1; j_gene: TRBJ1-1; CDR3aa: CASSLMGHPNTEAFF
v_gene: TRBV24-1; j_gene: TRBJ2-3; CDR3aa: CATSDLRGGSTDTQYF
v_gene: TRBV20-1; j_gene: TRBJ2-1; CDR3aa: CSANRREQFF
v_gene: TRBV10-3; j_gene: TRBJ2-2; CDR3aa: CAISAGTSLTGELFF